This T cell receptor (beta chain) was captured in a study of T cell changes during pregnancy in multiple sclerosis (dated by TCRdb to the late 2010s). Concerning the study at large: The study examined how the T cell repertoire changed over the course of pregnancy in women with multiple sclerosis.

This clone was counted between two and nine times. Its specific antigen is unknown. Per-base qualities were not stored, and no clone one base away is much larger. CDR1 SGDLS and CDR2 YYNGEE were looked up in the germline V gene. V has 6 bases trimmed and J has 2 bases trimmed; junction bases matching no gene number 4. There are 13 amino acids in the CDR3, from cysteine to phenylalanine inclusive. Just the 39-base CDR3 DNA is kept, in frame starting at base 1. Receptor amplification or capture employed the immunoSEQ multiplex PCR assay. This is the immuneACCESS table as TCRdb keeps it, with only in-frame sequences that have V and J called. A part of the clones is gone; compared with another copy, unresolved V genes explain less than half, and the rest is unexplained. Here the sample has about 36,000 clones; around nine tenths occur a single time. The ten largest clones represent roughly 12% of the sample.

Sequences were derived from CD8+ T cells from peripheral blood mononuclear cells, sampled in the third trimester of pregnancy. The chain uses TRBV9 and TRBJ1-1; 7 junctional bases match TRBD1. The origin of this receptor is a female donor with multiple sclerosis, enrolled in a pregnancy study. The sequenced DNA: TGTGCCAGCACGGACAGGACTAACACTGAAGCTTTCTTT. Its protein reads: CASTDRTNTEAFF. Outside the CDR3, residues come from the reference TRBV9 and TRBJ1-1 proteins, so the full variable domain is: DSGVTQTPKHLITATGQRVTLRCSPRSGDLSVYWYQQSLDQGLQFLIQYYNGEERAKGNILERFSAQQFPDLHSELNLSSLELGDSALYFCASTDRTNTEAFFGQGTRLTVV.